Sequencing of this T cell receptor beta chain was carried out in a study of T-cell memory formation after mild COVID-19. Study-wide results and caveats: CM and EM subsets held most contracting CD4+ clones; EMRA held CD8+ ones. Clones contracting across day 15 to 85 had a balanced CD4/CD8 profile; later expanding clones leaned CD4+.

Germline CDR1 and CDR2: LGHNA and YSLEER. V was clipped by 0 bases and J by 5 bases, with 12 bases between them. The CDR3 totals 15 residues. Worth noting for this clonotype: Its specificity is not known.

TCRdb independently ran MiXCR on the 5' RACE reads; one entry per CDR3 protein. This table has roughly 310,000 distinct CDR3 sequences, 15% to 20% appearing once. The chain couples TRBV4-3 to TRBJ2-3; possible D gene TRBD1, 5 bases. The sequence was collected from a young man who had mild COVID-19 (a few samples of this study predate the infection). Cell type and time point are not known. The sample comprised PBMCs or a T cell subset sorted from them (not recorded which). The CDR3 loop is CASSQEPGIKDTQYF. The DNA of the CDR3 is TGCGCCAGCAGCCAAGAGCCAGGGATTAAAGATACGCAGTATTTT.